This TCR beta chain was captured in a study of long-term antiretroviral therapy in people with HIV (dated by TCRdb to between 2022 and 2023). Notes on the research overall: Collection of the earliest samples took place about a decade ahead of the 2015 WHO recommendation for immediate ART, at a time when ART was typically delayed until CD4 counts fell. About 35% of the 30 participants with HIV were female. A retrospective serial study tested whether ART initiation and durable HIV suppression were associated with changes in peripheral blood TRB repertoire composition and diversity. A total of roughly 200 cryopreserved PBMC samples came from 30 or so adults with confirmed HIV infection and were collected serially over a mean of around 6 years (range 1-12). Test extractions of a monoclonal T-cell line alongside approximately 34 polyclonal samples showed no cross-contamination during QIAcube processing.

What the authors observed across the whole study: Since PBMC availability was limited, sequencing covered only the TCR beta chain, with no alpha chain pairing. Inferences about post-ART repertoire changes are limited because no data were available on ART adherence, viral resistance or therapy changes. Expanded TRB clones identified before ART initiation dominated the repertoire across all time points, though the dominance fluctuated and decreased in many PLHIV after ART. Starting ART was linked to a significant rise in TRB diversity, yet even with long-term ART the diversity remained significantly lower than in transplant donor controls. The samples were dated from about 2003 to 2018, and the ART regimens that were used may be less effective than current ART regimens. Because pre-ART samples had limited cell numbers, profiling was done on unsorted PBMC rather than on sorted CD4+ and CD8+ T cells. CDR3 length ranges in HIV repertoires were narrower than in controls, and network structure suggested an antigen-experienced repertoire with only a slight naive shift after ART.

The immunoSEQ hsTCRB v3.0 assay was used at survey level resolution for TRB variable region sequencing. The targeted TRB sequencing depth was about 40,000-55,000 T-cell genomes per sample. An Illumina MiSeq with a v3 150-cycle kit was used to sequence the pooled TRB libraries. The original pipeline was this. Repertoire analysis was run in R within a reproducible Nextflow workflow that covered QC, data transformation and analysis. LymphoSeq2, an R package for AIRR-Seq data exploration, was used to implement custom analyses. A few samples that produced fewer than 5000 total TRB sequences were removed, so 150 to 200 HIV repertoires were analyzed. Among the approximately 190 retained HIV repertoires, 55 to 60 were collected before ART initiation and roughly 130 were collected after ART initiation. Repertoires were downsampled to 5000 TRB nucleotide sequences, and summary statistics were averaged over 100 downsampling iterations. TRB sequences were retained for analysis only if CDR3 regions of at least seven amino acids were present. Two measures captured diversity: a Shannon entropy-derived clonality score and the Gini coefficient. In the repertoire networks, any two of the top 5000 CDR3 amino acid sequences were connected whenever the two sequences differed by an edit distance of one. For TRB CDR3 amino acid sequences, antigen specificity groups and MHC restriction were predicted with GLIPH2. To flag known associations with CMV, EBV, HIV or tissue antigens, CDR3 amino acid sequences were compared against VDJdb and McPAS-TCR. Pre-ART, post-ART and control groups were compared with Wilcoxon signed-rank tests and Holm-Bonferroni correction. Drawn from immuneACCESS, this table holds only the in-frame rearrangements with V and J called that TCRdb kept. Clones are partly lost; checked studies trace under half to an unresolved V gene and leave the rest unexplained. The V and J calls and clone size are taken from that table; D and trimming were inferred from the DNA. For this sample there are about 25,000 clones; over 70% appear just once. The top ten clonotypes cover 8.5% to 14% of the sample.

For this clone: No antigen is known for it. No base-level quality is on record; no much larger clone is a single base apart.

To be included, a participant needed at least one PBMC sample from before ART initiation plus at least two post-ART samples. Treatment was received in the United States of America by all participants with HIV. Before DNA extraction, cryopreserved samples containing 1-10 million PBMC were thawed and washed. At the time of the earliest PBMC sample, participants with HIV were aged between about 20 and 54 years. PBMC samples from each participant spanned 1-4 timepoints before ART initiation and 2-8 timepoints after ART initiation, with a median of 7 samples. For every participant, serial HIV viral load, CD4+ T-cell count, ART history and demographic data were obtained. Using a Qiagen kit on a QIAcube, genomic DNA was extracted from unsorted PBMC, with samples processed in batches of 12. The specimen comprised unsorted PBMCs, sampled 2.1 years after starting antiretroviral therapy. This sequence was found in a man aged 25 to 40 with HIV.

CDR3 region: CANRTHSNQPQHF. The DNA sequence is as follows: TGCGCCAACAGGACTCATAGCAATCAGCCCCAGCATTTT. The chain joins TRBV10-1 to TRBJ1-5; the D gene is possibly TRBD1, with 5 bases matching. Taken from cysteine to phenylalanine, the CDR3 has 13 residues. CDR3 DNA is the only sequence kept; it has 39 bases, read in frame from the first base. The germline ends are 10 bases apart after V is trimmed by 10 bases and J by 0 bases. Based on the germline V gene (reference sequence), the CDR1 and CDR2 sequences are WNHNN and SYGVQD.